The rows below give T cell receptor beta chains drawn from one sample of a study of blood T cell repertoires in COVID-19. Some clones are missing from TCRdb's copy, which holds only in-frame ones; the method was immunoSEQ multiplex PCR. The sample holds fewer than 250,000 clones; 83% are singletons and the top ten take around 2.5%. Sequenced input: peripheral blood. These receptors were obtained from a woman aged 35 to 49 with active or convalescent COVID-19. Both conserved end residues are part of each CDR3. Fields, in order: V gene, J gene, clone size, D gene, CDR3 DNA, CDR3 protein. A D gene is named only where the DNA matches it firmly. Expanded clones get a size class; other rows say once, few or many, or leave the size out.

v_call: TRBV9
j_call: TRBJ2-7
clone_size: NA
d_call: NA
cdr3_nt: TGTGCCAGCAGCCCTCGGGCAGGCACGGGATCCTACGAGCAGTACTTC
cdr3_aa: CASSPRAGTGSYEQYF

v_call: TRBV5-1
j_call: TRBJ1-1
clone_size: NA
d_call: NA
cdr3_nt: TGCGCCAGCAGCTTGGAATCGGGGTTGAACACTGAAGCTTTCTTT
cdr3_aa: CASSLESGLNTEAFF

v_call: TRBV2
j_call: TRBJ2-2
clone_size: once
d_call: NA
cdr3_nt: TGTGCCAGCCGGTTGAACCCGAACACCGGGGAGCTGTTTTTT
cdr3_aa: CASRLNPNTGELFF

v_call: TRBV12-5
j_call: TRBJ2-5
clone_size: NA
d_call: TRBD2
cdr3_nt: TGTGCTAGTGGTTTAGGGGTAGCGGGAGGAGAGACCCAGTACTTC
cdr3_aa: CASGLGVAGGETQYF

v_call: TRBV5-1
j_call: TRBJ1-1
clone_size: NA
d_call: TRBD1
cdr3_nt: TGCGCCAGCAGCCCGAAGACAGGGTCGGCGAACACTGAAGCTTTCTTT
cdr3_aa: CASSPKTGSANTEAFF

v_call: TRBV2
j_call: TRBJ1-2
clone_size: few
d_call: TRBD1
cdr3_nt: TGTGCCAGCAGTGAAACGTACGGGACAGGGGGGGGAGGCTACACCTTC
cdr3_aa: CASSETYGTGGGGYTF

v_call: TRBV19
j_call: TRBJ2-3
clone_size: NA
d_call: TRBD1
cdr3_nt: TGTGCCAGTCGGACAGGGGGAACAGATACGCAGTATTTT
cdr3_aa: CASRTGGTDTQYF

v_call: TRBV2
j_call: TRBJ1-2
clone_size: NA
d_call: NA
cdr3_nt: TGTGCCAGCAGTGCCGGGGTGGAGGGCTATGGCTACACCTTC
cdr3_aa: CASSAGVEGYGYTF

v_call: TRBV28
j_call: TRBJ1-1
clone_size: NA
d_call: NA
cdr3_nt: TGTGCCAGCAGTTCCCCTACAGGCCGGTTTCGCACTGAAGCTTTCTTT
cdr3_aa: CASSSPTGRFRTEAFF

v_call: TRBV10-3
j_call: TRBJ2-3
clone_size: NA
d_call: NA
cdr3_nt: TGTGCCATCAGACATACTAGGATCCTACGATCCGATACGCAGTATTTT
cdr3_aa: CAIRHTRILRSDTQYF

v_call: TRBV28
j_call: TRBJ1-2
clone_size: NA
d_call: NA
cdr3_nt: TGTGCCAGCCGCCTCAGGGGTGACTATGGCTACACCTTC
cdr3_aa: CASRLRGDYGYTF

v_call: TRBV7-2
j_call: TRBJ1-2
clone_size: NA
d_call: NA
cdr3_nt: TGTGCCAGCAGCTTAGATCTATATGGCTACACCTTC
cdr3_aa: CASSLDLYGYTF

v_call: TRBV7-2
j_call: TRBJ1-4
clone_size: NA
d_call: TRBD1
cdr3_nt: TGTGCCAGCAGCCAGGGGGTATTTAATGAAAAACTGTTTTTT
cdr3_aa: CASSQGVFNEKLFF

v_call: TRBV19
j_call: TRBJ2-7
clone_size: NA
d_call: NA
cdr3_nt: TGTGCCAGTAGTATAGCTTTGTCCGGCGAGCAGTACTTC
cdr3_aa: CASSIALSGEQYF

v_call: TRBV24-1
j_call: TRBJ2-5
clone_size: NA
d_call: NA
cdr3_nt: TGTGCCACCAGTGATTTGGCGAAAGAGACCCAGTACTTC
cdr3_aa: CATSDLAKETQYF

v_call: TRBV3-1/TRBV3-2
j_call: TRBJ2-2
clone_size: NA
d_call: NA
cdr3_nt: TGTGCCAGCAGCCAAGTCGCCGGGGAGCTGTTTTTT
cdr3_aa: CASSQVAGELFF

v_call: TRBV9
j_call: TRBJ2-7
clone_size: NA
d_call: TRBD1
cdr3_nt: TGTGCCAGCAGCGTAGGGACAGGGTTCTACGAGCAGTACTTC
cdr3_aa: CASSVGTGFYEQYF

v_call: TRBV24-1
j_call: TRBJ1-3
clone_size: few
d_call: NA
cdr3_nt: TGTGCCACCAGTGATCCCAGGGCTGGAAACACCATATATTTT
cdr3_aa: CATSDPRAGNTIYF

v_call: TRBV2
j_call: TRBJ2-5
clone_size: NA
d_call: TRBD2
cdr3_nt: TGTGCCAGCAGTTTCCAGCGGGGGGATCAAGAGACCCAGTACTTC
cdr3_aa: CASSFQRGDQETQYF

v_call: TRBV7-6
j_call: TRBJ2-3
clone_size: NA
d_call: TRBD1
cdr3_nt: TGTGCCAGCAGCCCCTCCGGGACAGTATATGGGGCAGATACGCAGTATTTT
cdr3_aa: CASSPSGTVYGADTQYF

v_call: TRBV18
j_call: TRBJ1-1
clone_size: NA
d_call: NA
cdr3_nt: TGTGCCAGCTCACCCGACCGGGGGGGAGGCACTGAAGCTTTCTTT
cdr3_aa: CASSPDRGGGTEAFF

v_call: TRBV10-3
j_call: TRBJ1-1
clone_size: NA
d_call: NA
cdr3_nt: TGTGCCATCAGTGAACAGGGTATGTCCGTGTACACTGAAGCTTTCTTT
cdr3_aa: CAISEQGMSVYTEAFF

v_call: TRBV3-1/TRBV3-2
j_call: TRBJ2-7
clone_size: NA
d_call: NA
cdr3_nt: TGTGCCAGCAGCCAAGCAAGGGGGTACTCCTACGAGCAGTACTTC
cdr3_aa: CASSQARGYSYEQYF

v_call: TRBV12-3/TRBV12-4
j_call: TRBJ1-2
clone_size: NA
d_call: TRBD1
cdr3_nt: TGTGCCAGCGCAACAGGGGCCTATGGCTACACCTTC
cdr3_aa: CASATGAYGYTF

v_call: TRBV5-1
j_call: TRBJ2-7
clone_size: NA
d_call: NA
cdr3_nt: TGCGCCAGCAGCTCCGAGCTAGGTTGGAACTACGAGCAGTACTTC
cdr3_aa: CASSSELGWNYEQYF

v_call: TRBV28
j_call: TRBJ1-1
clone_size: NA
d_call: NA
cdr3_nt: TGTGCCAGCAGTCCCCACTTGCGGGTAGGGAGGGGTGAAGCTTTCTTT
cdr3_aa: CASSPHLRVGRGEAFF

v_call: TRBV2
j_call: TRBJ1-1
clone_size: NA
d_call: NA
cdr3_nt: TGTGCCAGCAGGCCCGAAGCGGGCAGCACTGAAGCTTTCTTT
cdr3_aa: CASRPEAGSTEAFF

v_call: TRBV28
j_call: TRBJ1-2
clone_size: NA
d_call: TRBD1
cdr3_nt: TGTGCCAGCAGCTCCCTGACAGGGACAACCGGCTACACCTTC
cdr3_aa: CASSSLTGTTGYTF

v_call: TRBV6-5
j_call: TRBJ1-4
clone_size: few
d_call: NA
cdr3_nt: TGTGCCAGCAGGTGGCGGGGGCGAGATGAAAAACTGTTTTTT
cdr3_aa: CASRWRGRDEKLFF

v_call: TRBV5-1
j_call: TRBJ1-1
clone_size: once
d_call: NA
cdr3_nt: TGCGCCAGCAGCTCCGGAGTGGGTACTGAAGCTTTCTTT
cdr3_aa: CASSSGVGTEAFF

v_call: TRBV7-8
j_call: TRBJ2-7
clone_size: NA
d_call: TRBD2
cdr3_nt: TGTGCCAGCAGCTTAGCGCCGGCGGGGGGCTACTACGAGCAGTACTTC
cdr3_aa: CASSLAPAGGYYEQYF